This T cell receptor (beta chain) was retrieved from a study of T cell changes during pregnancy in multiple sclerosis. Only in-frame clones appear in the TCRdb table, and some are missing; sequencing was by immunoSEQ multiplex PCR. The table records under 110,000 clones, around 93% of them present only once. V trimming: 5 bases; J trimming: 5 bases; junction bases outside the gene matches: 9. In germline, CDR1 is LNHDA, CDR2 SQIVND (reference sequence). This CDR3 has 17 residues. This specimen consisted of peripheral blood, obtained after pregnancy. The sequence derives from a female donor with multiple sclerosis, enrolled in a pregnancy study. The V call is TRBV19, the J call TRBJ2-5, with 15 positions matching TRBD2. CDR3 protein: CASSGGTSGRMRETQYF. CDR3 sequence (DNA): TGTGCCAGTAGTGGGGGGACTAGCGGGAGGATGAGGGAGACCCAGTACTTC.